This T cell receptor beta chain comes out of a study of T cells after yellow fever vaccination. On the study more broadly: Those fractions that held only low numbers of cells were prepared using the SMART-Seq v4 Ultra Low Input RNA kit. Whole-study results and caveats: Contaminating bulk clonotypes could be abundant in FACS-sorted repertoires. Post-booster samples contained most primary-vaccination clones (around 95% CD4, approximately 88% CD8).

Only a few counts were recorded for this clonotype. The antigen remains unidentified. TCR cDNA, made by 5'RACE template switching, carried an added universal primer site and UMIs. TCRdb re-called the 5' RACE reads through MiXCR, storing one row per CDR3 protein. The sample yields approximately 300,000 distinct CDR3 sequences, roughly 8.7% seen once. V lost 4 bases and J lost 4, with 12 bases in between. The CDR3 loop spans 14 amino acids. The V gene's germline CDR1 is SEHNR and CDR2 FQNEAQ (reference sequence). V gene TRBV7-9 combines with J gene TRBJ2-3; D perhaps matches TRBD2 (6 bases). The source is a man between 18 and 35 years old who received the YFV17D yellow fever vaccine. Material: PBMCs, obtained on the day of the first yellow fever vaccination. The CDR3 DNA sequence: TGTGCCAGCAGCTCGCTAGCGACCCCAGATACGCAGTATTTT. Translating it yields CASSSLATPDTQYF.